This entry is about one TCR beta chain. Method: immunoSEQ multiplex PCR; TCRdb's copy keeps in-frame clones and lacks some. The data hold 98,000 or so clones, with 91% observed a single time. This sample stems from a study of OX40 agonist ivuxolimab in advanced cancers. The length of the CDR3 is 13 residues. Germline lookup yields CDR1 SGHRS and CDR2 YFSETQ. Trimming pared 4 bases from V and 3 bases from J, leaving 10 bases between. The clonotype was recovered from an adult with an advanced solid tumor such as melanoma, head and neck, liver or kidney cancer. The chain links TRBV5-1 to TRBJ1-1; perhaps TRBD1 as D (6 bases). Sequencing was performed on CD4+ or CD8+ T cells sorted from blood, taken in a trial of the OX40 agonist ivuxolimab. The CDR3 sequence: CASSPWGHTEAFF. CDR3 sequence (DNA): TGCGCCAGCAGCCCTTGGGGGCACACTGAAGCTTTCTTT. The whole variable domain, remainder taken from reference TRBV5-1 and TRBJ1-1, is KAGVTQTPRYLIKTRGQQVTLSCSPISGHRSVSWYQQTPGQGLQFLFEYFSETQRNKGNFPGRFSGRQFSNSRSEMNVSTLELGDSALYLCASSPWGHTEAFFGQGTRLTVV.